This paragraph covers one T cell receptor (beta chain) sequence. The sample belongs to a study of blood T cell repertoires in COVID-19. Clones were sequenced by immunoSEQ multiplex PCR, and TCRdb holds only the in-frame ones, with some missing. The table includes about 120,000 clones, nearly 90% detected once. The germline CDR1 and CDR2 sequences are LGHDT and YNNKEL (reference sequence). This CDR3 is built from 12 residues. With 2 bases removed from V and 3 bases from J, the gap between germline ends came to 2 bases. The sample consisted of peripheral blood. This clonotype was sampled from an older woman with COVID-19, enrolled during active disease. V gene TRBV3-1 (or the pseudogene TRBV3-2) combines with J gene TRBJ2-1; D gene ambiguous. The CDR3 nucleotides read TGTGCCAGCAGCCAATACTACAATGAGCAGTTCTTC. Its translation: CASSQYYNEQFF.